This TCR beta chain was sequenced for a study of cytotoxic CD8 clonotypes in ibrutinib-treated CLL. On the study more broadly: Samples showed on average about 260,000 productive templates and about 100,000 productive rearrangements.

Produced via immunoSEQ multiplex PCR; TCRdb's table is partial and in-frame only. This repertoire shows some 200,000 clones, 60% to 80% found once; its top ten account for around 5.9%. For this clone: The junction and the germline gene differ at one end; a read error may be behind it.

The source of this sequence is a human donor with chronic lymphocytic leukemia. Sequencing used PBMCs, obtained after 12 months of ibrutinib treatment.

Here the CDR3 DNA reads TGTGCTAGCAGCTGGGGCGCGGGAGGGGAGACCCAGTACTTC. Its protein product is CASSWGAGGETQYF. This chain joins TRBV7-7 and TRBJ2-5; 9 bases map to TRBD2. The CDR3 is 14 residues long. Germline V lookup: CDR1 SSHAT, CDR2 FNYEAQ (reference sequence).